Given below is one T cell receptor beta chain in context. These data come from a study of blood T cell repertoires in COVID-19. Background on the study: Material from acute and convalescent COVID-19 was sourced from the United States, Italy and Spain.

The Seattle site enrolled patients during active infection and followed them longitudinally. Per the original methods: Amplification from reference gene primers served as the basis for estimated nucleated cell counts. Libraries were prepared by immunoSEQ multiplex PCR; TCRdb keeps only in-frame clonotypes and omits some of them. V and J calls and clone size follow that table, whereas D and trimming were derived from the DNA. The sample contains around 190,000 clones, about four fifths of which appear only once. Germline V gene lookup returns CDR1 SQVTM and CDR2 ANQGSEA. The CDR3 sequence is 12 residues long. V gave up 8 bases and J gave up 0 bases, with 9 bases separating them.

This clonotype was obtained from a woman in her 70s with COVID-19, enrolled during active disease. The specimen sequenced was peripheral blood. V and J are TRBV29-1 and TRBJ2-3; no clear D gene. In DNA, the CDR3 is TGCAGCATCCGGGTTAGCACAGATACGCAGTATTTT. This translates into CSIRVSTDTQYF.